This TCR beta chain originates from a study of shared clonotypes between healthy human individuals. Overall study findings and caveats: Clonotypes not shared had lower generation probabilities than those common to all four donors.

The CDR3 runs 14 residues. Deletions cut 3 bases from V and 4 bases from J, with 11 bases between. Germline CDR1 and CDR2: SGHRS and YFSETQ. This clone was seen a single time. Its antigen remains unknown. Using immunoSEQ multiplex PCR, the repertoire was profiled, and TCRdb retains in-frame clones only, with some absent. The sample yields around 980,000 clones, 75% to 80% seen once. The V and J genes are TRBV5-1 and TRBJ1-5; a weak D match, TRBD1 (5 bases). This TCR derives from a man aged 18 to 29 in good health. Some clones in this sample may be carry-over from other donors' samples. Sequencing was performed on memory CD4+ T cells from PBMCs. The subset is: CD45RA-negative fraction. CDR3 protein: CASSSGGFNQPQHF. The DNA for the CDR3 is TGCGCCAGCAGCTCGGGGGGGTTTAATCAGCCCCAGCATTTT.